This T cell receptor beta chain was identified in a study of response to subunit inactivated influenza vaccine. Study-wide results and caveats: Authors suggested each seasonal flu vaccination may recruit only limited numbers of new T cells.

The germline CDR1 and CDR2 sequences are LGHDT and YNNKEL (reference sequence). The CDR3 consists of 13 residues. V was pared by 0 bases and J by 7 bases, with 10 bases between. Remarks on this clonotype: Antigen unknown.

One entry per CDR3 protein, called by TCRdb with MiXCR from the RT-PCR reads. This sample has fewer than 550,000 distinct CDR3 sequences; around 25% occur once, and the top ten carry 1.5% to 2%. The J gene is TRBJ2-7, the V gene TRBV3-1; D is uncertain. The starting material was CD4+ T cells sorted from PBMCs, obtained around 5 days after vaccination. The TCR originated in a man over 45 who received an inactivated influenza vaccine. DNA of the CDR3: TGTGCCAGCAGCCAAGACTACCTTGGAGAGCAGTACTTC. It specifies CASSQDYLGEQYF.